This T cell receptor (beta chain) was retrieved from a study of regulatory T cells in long-lasting Graves disease. Whole-study results and caveats: With 2,500 to 3,500 shared public clonotypes, persistent patients exceeded new patients, who shared over 850. TCR diversity was lower in persistent Graves' patients (versus newly diagnosed ones).

In building TCR beta libraries, iRepertoire HTBI primers were used together with Arm-PCR of CDR3 regions. TCRdb passed the multiplex PCR reads through MiXCR, listing each CDR3 protein once. The sample carries about 430,000 distinct CDR3 sequences, approximately 15% recorded once. V was clipped by 0 bases and J by 6 bases, with 6 bases between them. Germline V gene sequence: CDR1 SGHRS, CDR2 YFSETQ. The CDR3 extends over 13 amino acids. Time point noted: newly diagnosed GD, antithyroid drugs for less than 3 months. Preparation of the TCR library used RNA extracted from PBMCs. It was by American Thyroid Association guidelines that Graves' disease was diagnosed. This clonotype showed up many times. Its target is not known. These data were likewise used in another study, on T cells in Graves' hyperthyroidism and ophthalmopathy. That investigation notes: When the TCR CDR3 underwent first-round RT-PCR, the HTBI primer set was used.

The sequenced sample was peripheral blood mononuclear cells (PBMCs), obtained at new diagnosis, from a patient treated with antithyroid drugs. The rearrangement joins TRBV5-1 to TRBJ2-2; D is unresolved. The receptor comes from a woman aged 40 to 50 with Graves disease. CDR3 amino acids: CASSLVQAGELFF. The DNA of the CDR3 is TGCGCCAGCAGCTTGGTTCAGGCCGGGGAGCTGTTTTTT.